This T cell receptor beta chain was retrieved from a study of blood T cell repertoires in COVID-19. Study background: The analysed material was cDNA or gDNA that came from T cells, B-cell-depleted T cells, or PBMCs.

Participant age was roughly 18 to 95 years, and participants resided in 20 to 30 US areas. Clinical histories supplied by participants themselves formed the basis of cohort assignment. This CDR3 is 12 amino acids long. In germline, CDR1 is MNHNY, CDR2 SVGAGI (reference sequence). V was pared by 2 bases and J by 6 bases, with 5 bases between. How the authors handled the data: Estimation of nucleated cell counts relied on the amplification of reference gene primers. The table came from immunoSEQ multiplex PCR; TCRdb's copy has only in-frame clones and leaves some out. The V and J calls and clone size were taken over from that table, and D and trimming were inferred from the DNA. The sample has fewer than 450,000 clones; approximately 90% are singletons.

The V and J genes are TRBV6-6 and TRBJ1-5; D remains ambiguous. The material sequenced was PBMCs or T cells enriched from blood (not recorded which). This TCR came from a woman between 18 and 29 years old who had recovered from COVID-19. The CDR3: CASSYPGQPQHF. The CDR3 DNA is TGTGCCAGCAGTTACCCCGGTCAGCCCCAGCATTTT.